This T cell receptor (beta chain) came from a study of graft-versus-host responses after intestinal transplantation. TCRdb's table, derived via immunoSEQ multiplex PCR, lists solely in-frame clones and lacks some. Here the sample spans about 93,000 clones, over 80% being singletons. Details on this clone: Its specificity is not known.

The material sequenced was unstimulated CD8+ T cells sorted from spleen or lymph node cells, taken before intestinal transplant. The clonotype was recovered from a human donor who received an intestinal transplant.

CDR3 bases: TGTGCCTGGAGTGTAGATGCGACAGCATACACCGGGGAGCTGTTTTTT. It yields the protein CAWSVDATAYTGELFF. The chain links TRBV30 to TRBJ2-2; D possibly corresponds to TRBD1 (5 bases). In germline, CDR1 is GTSNPN, CDR2 SVGIG (reference sequence). This CDR3 contains 16 residues. Deletions cut 0 bases from V and 3 bases from J, with 14 bases between.